This is a list of T cell receptor beta chains from one sample in a study of T cells in Graves' hyperthyroidism and ophthalmopathy. TCRdb recomputed calls from the multiplex PCR reads with MiXCR, one row per CDR3 protein. The table has 300,000 to 450,000 distinct CDR3 sequences, about 15% seen once; the top ten hold approximately 29%. The specimen was blood. The receptor set was obtained from a woman aged 30 to 39 with Graves' hyperthyroidism. Both conserved end residues are trimmed from each CDR3.

J | V | CDR3
TRBJ2-2 | TRBV14 | ASSHSNANTGELF
TRBJ2-7 | TRBV9 | ASSVGIDPSYEQY
TRBJ2-1 | TRBV7-9 | ASSRRTSGDNEQF
TRBJ2-1 | TRBV14 | ASSQDGGEQF
TRBJ2-2 | TRBV15 | ATSREETSGMTGELF
TRBJ2-7 | TRBV3-1 | ASSQLRSNEQY
TRBJ2-1 | TRBV29-1 | SVTGGSEFRSKTYNEQF
TRBJ1-2 | TRBV29-1 | SADPTGTGTYGYT
TRBJ1-1 | TRBV3-1 | ASSHNRGPNTEAF
TRBJ2-7 | TRBV5-1 | ASSLVGPSPYEQY
TRBJ2-3 | TRBV11-2 | ASSYRQPSTDTQY
TRBJ2-1 | TRBV30 | AWSVARPGDNEQF
TRBJ2-1 | TRBV29-1 | SVGEWTEQF
TRBJ2-1 | TRBV12-5 | ASGSREDSYNEQF
TRBJ2-5 | TRBV6-1 | ASSRTNGVQETQY
TRBJ2-5 | TRBV7-2 | ASSLIVRETQY
TRBJ1-2 | TRBV5-1 | ASSLNPPSGYT
TRBJ2-1 | TRBV9 | ASSVATWGNNEQF
TRBJ2-7 | TRBV24-1 | ATSDPSVSEQY
TRBJ2-1 | TRBV18 | ASSPNFLAGPLRSYNEQF
TRBJ1-1 | TRBV27 | ASRKDIYTEAF
TRBJ1-2 | TRBV9 | ASSDPGGWASYGYT
TRBJ1-1 | TRBV7-9 | ASSFLRDLGTEAF
TRBJ2-4 | TRBV11-2 | ASSSNQGNIQY
TRBJ2-1 | TRBV20-1 | SAREGRSYNEQF
TRBJ2-7 | TRBV9 | ASSSYGGRSYEQY
TRBJ2-7 | TRBV20-1 | SARERVAGIYEQY
TRBJ2-1 | TRBV12-3/TRBV12-4 | ASSPQGLAYNEQF
TRBJ2-3 | TRBV9 | ASSVAGRSDTQY
TRBJ2-1 | TRBV24-1 | ATSEGGLEASKF
TRBJ1-6 | TRBV3-1 | ASSQDKVESNNSPLH
TRBJ2-1 | TRBV19 | ASSIGSDGYEQF
TRBJ2-2 | TRBV6-5 | ASSYSQGVAGELF
TRBJ2-3 | TRBV27 | ASSFLNSGSVTDMQY
TRBJ2-7 | TRBV28 | ASSFVLASSYEQY
TRBJ2-7 | TRBV5-1 | ASSTDPTYEQY
TRBJ2-2 | TRBV7-2 | ASSLAGGGTGELF
TRBJ2-7 | TRBV3-1 | ASSQGTVRGLYEQY
TRBJ2-5 | TRBV20-1 | SARDRASGRETQY
TRBJ2-2 | TRBV20-1 | SAYRGANTGELF
TRBJ2-3 | TRBV24-1 | ATSDTWPTDTQY
TRBJ2-5 | TRBV24-1 | ATSDFLGVGALQGTQY
TRBJ2-1 | TRBV12-3/TRBV12-4 | ASSLTGRYNEQF
TRBJ1-1 | TRBV5-8 | ASTPLGPQPEAF
TRBJ2-7 | TRBV20-1 | SARGGGTGSSYEQY
TRBJ2-7 | TRBV24-1 | ATSDSGQGSYEQY
TRBJ2-1 | TRBV20-1 | SARPQRVRSYNEQF
TRBJ1-1 | TRBV20-1 | SARVSLNTEAF
TRBJ1-1 | TRBV12-3/TRBV12-4 | ASSLGQGPYRGTEAF
TRBJ2-3 | TRBV10-3 | AIKGHSGSTDTQY
TRBJ2-1 | TRBV6-1 | ASIPFTAGGDNEQF
TRBJ2-1 | TRBV5-8 | ASSLGVGRGGNEQF
TRBJ1-3 | TRBV10-3 | AIRDRASSGNTIY
TRBJ1-5 | TRBV3-1 | ASSQERDQPQH
TRBJ2-2 | TRBV12-3/TRBV12-4 | ASSSGTGGLF